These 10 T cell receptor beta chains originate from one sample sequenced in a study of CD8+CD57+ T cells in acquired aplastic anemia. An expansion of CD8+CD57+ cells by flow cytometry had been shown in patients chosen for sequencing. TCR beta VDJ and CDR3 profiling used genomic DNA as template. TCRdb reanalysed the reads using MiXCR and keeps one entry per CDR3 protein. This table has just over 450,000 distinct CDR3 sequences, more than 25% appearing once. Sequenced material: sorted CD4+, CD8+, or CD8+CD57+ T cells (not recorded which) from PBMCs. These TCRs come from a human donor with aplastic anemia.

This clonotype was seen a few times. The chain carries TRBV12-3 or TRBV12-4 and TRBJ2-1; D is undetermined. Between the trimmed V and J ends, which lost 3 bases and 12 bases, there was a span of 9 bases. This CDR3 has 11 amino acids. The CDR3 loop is CASSLNSGQFF. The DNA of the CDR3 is TGTGCCAGCAGTTTGAACAGTGGGCAGTTCTTC.

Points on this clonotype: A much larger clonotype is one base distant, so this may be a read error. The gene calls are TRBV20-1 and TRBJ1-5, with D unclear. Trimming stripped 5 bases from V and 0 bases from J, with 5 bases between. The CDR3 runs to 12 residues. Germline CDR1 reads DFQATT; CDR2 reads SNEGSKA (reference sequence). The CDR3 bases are TGCAGTGCTGTCGATAGCAATCAGCCCCAGCATTTT. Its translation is CSAVDSNQPQHF.

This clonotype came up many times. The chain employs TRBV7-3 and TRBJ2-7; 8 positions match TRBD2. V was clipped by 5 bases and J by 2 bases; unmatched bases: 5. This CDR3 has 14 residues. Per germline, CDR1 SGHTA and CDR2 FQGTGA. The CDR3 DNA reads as TGTGCCAGCAGCAGCGGGAGTTCCCCCTACGAGCAGTACTTC. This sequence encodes CASSSGSSPYEQYF.

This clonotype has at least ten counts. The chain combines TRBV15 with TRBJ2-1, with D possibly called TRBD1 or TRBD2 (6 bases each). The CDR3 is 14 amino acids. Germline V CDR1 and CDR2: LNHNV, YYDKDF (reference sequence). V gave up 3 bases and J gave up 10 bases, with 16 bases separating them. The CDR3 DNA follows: TGTGCCACCAGCAGGGTTCCGGGGGCGGGGGAGCAGTTCTTC. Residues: CATSRVPGAGEQFF.

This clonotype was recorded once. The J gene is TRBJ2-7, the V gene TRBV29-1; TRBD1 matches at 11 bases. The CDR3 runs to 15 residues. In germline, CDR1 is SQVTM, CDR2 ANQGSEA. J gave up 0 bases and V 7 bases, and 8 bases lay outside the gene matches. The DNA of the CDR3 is TGCAGCGCAGGGACAGGGGGTGCTGGCTCCTACGAGCAGTACTTC. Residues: CSAGTGGAGSYEQYF.

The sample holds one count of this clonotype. CDR3 sequence: CASMQNREKTEAFF. In nucleotides, the CDR3 is TGTGCCAGCATGCAAAACAGGGAAAAAACTGAAGCTTTCTTT. V is TRBV25-1 and J is TRBJ1-1, with D maybe TRBD1 (6 bases). Trimming shortened V by 7 bases and J by 5 bases, and 17 bases separated the two germline ends. Germline V gives CDR1 MGHDK, CDR2 SYGVNS. CDR3 length: 14 amino acids.

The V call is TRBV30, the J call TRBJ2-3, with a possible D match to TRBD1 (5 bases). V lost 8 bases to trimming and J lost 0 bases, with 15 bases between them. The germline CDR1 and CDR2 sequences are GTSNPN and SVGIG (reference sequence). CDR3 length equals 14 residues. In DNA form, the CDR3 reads TGTGCCGGGGCGACAGCCCCTAGCACAGATACGCAGTATTTT. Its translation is CAGATAPSTDTQYF.

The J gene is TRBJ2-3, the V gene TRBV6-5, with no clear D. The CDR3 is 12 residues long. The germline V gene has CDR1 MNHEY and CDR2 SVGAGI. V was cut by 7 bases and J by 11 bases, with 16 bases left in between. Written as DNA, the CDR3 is TGTGCCAGCAATTCCCCCTCCTACGAGCAGTATTTT. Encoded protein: CASNSPSYEQYF.

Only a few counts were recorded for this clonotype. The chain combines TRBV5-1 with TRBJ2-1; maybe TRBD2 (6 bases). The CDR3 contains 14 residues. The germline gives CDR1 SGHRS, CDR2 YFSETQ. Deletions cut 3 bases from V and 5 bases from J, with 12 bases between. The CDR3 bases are TGCGCCAGCAGCTGGCTAGCGTTAAACAATGAGCAGTTCTTC. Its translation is CASSWLALNNEQFF.

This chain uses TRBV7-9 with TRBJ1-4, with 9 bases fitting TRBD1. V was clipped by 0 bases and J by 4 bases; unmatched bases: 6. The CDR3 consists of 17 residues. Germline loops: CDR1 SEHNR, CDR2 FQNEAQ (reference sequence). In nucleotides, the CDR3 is TGTGCCAGCAGCTTAGCGGGAGGGACAGGGCTTAATGAAAAACTGTTTTTT. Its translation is CASSLAGGTGLNEKLFF.